One and the same sample provided the 13 T cell receptor beta chains below, sequenced in a study of T cells after posttransplantation cyclophosphamide. Here immunoSEQ multiplex PCR was the method, and the copy in TCRdb shows in-frame clones only, minus some. The table records some 16,000 clones, approximately 81% of them present only once. Sampled 1 year posttransplant, controls received myeloablative marrow transplants, methotrexate and a calcineurin inhibitor. The sequencing here drew on PBMCs, taken 371 days after allogeneic stem cell transplant with calcineurin inhibitor and methotrexate. These receptors came from a male patient aged 18-30 years who received an allogeneic stem cell transplant from a related donor, was CMV-positive, and had no GVHD. The graft donor may have given rise to some T cells.

The rearrangement links TRBV29-1 to TRBJ1-2, with D possibly TRBD1 on 5 matching bases. Germline CDR1 SQVTM, CDR2 ANQGSEA. CDR3 length equals 14 residues. V was cut by 1 base and J by 0 bases, with 9 bases left in between. CDR3 region: CSVEGRGANYGYTF. In DNA form, the CDR3 reads TGCAGCGTTGAAGGGCGGGGGGCTAACTATGGCTACACCTTC.

This rearrangement joins TRBV27 to TRBJ2-3, with D perhaps TRBD1 (6 bases). V was trimmed by 4 bases and J by 6 bases, leaving 20 bases between them. The germline V gene encodes CDR1 MNHEY and CDR2 SMNVEV (reference sequence). CDR3 length: 16 amino acids. The CDR3 sequence: CASSSTTWGLGDTQYF. The CDR3 bases are TGTGCCAGCAGTTCGACAACATGGGGGCTCGGTGATACGCAGTATTTT.

In its sample, this clone was seen a few times. This chain connects TRBV19 to TRBJ1-2; TRBD1 aligns across 10 bases. This CDR3 spans 14 amino acids. Trimming removed 5 bases from V and 7 bases from J; junction bases left unmatched: 7. CDR1 LNHDA and CDR2 SQIVND come from the germline V gene (reference sequence). CDR3 amino acids: CASSAAGTGAGYTF. CDR3 sequence (DNA): TGTGCCAGTAGTGCCGCCGGGACAGGGGCTGGCTACACCTTC.

The chain is built from TRBV6-5 and TRBJ2-1, with 10 positions matching TRBD2. Trimming cost V 7 bases and J 2 bases; bases outside gene matches: 5. Germline CDR1 MNHEY, CDR2 SVGAGI. The CDR3 consists of 15 residues. CDR3: CASTRAGGPYNEQFF. For the CDR3, the DNA is TGTGCCAGCACCAGAGCGGGAGGGCCCTACAATGAGCAGTTCTTC.

The J gene is TRBJ1-1, the V gene TRBV19; D is perhaps TRBD1 (6 bases). This CDR3 comprises 13 residues. The germline V gene encodes CDR1 LNHDA and CDR2 SQIVND (reference sequence). V was cut by 2 bases and J by 4 bases, with 8 bases left in between. The CDR3 coding sequence is TGTGCCAGTAGTATAATCAGGGGCACTGAAGCTTTCTTT. Translating it yields CASSIIRGTEAFF.

The gene calls are TRBV11-2 and TRBJ2-3; no clear D. With 1 base removed from V and 4 bases from J, the gap between germline ends came to 6 bases. CDR1 is SGHAT and CDR2 is FQNNGV in the germline V gene. There are 13 residues in the CDR3. In DNA, the CDR3 is TGTGCCAGCAGCTTAGCGCGGCCAGATACGCAGTATTTT. Amino acid sequence: CASSLARPDTQYF.

The J gene is TRBJ2-5, the V gene TRBV7-9; maybe TRBD2 (5 bases). Germline assignment: CDR1 SEHNR and CDR2 FQNEAQ (reference sequence). CDR3 size: 16 residues. Trimming cost V 8 bases and J 2 bases, with 21 bases left between them. The CDR3 protein is CASGRNLRAFQETQYF. The CDR3 DNA sequence: TGTGCCAGCGGCCGGAACCTGAGGGCTTTTCAAGAGACCCAGTACTTC.

This chain connects TRBV5-4 to TRBJ2-7, with TRBD1 matching over 8 bases. CDR1 is SGHNT, CDR2 YYREEE, per germline (reference sequence). V lost 0 bases, J lost 7 bases, and 3 bases stayed unmatched. This CDR3 has 13 residues. CDR3 sequence (DNA): TGTGCCAGCAGCTTGGGCAGGGGGCGAGAGCAGTACTTC. This codes for CASSLGRGREQYF. The full variable domain, rest sourced from reference TRBV5-4 and TRBJ2-7, is ETGVTQSPTHLIKTRGQQVTLRCSSQSGHNTVSWYQQALGQGPQFIFQYYREEENGRGNFPPRFSGLQFPNYSSELNVNALELDDSALYLCASSLGRGREQYFGPGTRLTVT.

The chain has TRBV5-6 and TRBJ2-7; 7 bases match TRBD1. The CDR3 has 15 amino acids. V lost 1 base to trimming and J lost 9 bases; unmatched junction nucleotides: 13. Germline V CDR1 and CDR2: SGHDT, YYEEEE. The CDR3 protein is CASSLRTGQVSGQYF. As DNA, the CDR3 is TGTGCCAGCAGCTTGAGGACAGGCCAAGTTTCTGGGCAGTACTTC.

This clone has more than one count but fewer than ten. The chain employs TRBV7-6 and TRBJ1-6; D not certain. Germline V CDR1 and CDR2: SGHVS, FNYEAQ. CDR3 length: 8 residues. The V end lost 9 bases, the J end lost 17 bases, and 8 bases lay between the germline ends. The CDR3 sequence is CARREVHF. The DNA for the CDR3 is TGTGCCAGGAGGGAGGTCCACTTT.

This chain connects TRBV28 to TRBJ1-4, with D perhaps TRBD1 (5 bases). The CDR3 covers 17 residues. The V gene's germline CDR1 is MDHEN and CDR2 SYDVKM. Trimming took off 9 bases at V and 0 bases at J, with 20 bases between the two ends. CDR3 DNA sequence: TGTGCCAGTACCATCAGGGTTGGCAAAGCAACTAATGAAAAACTGTTTTTT. This sequence encodes CASTIRVGKATNEKLFF.

Here the CDR3 reads CASSSRDRERNQPQHF. In DNA form, the CDR3 reads TGTGCCAGCAGTTCTCGGGACAGGGAACGCAATCAGCCCCAGCATTTT. This chain links TRBV28 with TRBJ1-5; 9 bases agree with TRBD1. V lost 4 bases and J lost 2; bases outside the gene matches: 6. This CDR3 has 16 amino acids. Germline CDR1 MDHEN, CDR2 SYDVKM.

This chain links TRBV7-9 with TRBJ1-4; tentatively, D is TRBD1 (5 bases). V was clipped by 1 base and J by 13 bases, with 28 bases between them. Germline values: CDR1 SEHNR, CDR2 FQNEAQ (reference sequence). The CDR3 is made up of 18 amino acids. The CDR3 is CASSLGLYKAVRDQGLFF. In nucleotides, the CDR3 is TGTGCCAGCAGCTTAGGCCTATATAAGGCGGTAAGGGATCAGGGACTGTTTTTT.